The 24 T cell receptor beta chains presented below share a single source sample, sequenced in a study of shared clonotypes between healthy human individuals. Measured with immunoSEQ multiplex PCR; TCRdb has only the in-frame clones, and not every one. The table lists about 2.2 million clones, about 93% of them singletons, with roughly 1.7% in the top ten. CD45RO-negative, CCR7-selected cells formed the naive CD8 fraction, which excluded terminally differentiated effector memory CD45RA+ cells. The sequenced material came from naive CD8+ T cells from PBMCs. These TCRs come from a man between 18 and 35 years old in good health. Some clones in this sample may be carry-over from other donors' samples.

J is TRBJ2-2 and V is TRBV7-2, with 9 bases matching TRBD2. Germline values: CDR1 SGHTA, CDR2 FQGNSA. This CDR3 is built from 19 residues. V lost 2 bases, J lost 3 bases, and 13 bases stayed unmatched. The CDR3 sequence is CASSLLARGSGRHTGELFF. In nucleotides, the CDR3 is TGTGCCAGCAGCTTACTCGCTCGCGGGAGCGGGAGGCACACCGGGGAGCTGTTTTTT.

Concerning this clone: Distinct nucleotide sequences in the sample also encode this CDR3. The chain links TRBV27 to TRBJ2-1, with D tentatively TRBD1 (6 bases). Germline lookup yields CDR1 MNHEY and CDR2 SMNVEV (reference sequence). Trimming removed 8 bases from V and 4 bases from J, with 9 bases in between. CDR3 length equals 12 residues. The CDR3 DNA sequence: TGTGCCAGCGGCACAGGGTACAATGAGCAGTTCTTC. This translates into CASGTGYNEQFF.

The chain employs TRBV9 and TRBJ2-5; a weak D match, TRBD1 (6 bases). This CDR3 region has 14 residues. Germline lookup yields CDR1 SGDLS and CDR2 YYNGEE. V gave up 4 bases and J gave up 2 bases, with 12 bases separating them. The CDR3: CASSRTADQETQYF. Here the CDR3 DNA reads TGTGCCAGCAGCCGGACAGCCGATCAAGAGACCCAGTACTTC. The whole variable domain, filled in from reference TRBV9 and TRBJ2-5, reads DSGVTQTPKHLITATGQRVTLRCSPRSGDLSVYWYQQSLDQGLQFLIQYYNGEERAKGNILERFSAQQFPDLHSELNLSSLELGDSALYFCASSRTADQETQYFGPGTRLLVL.

Remarks on this clone: The same CDR3 arises from other DNA sequences in this sample as well. V usage is TRBV7-9 and J usage is TRBJ2-7; 11 bases align to TRBD1. After removal of 1 base from V and 2 bases from J, the junction contained 1 base not matched to a gene. The CDR3 runs to 15 residues. Germline V gene data show CDR1 as SEHNR and CDR2 as FQNEAQ (reference sequence). The CDR3 DNA reads as TGTGCCAGCAGCTTAGGGACAGGGGGCCCCTACGAGCAGTACTTC. It is translated as CASSLGTGGPYEQYF.

This clone was seen only once. The V and J genes are TRBV6-5 and TRBJ1-1; D may be TRBD1 (5 bases). In germline, CDR1 is MNHEY, CDR2 SVGAGI. V was trimmed by 6 bases and J by 1 base, leaving 15 bases between them. CDR3 length: 15 residues. CDR3 in amino acids: CASSPGRYWNTEAFF. Here the CDR3 DNA reads TGTGCCAGCAGCCCGGGACGCTATTGGAACACTGAAGCTTTCTTT.

The genes are TRBV2 and TRBJ1-1; 8 bases agree with TRBD1. With 4 bases clipped from V and 0 bases from J, the junction kept 10 bases outside the gene matches. There are 17 residues in the CDR3. In germline, CDR1 is SNHLY, CDR2 FYNNEI. In nucleotides, the CDR3 is TGTGCCAGCAGTGGGTCAACAGGGGGGGCAATGAACACTGAAGCTTTCTTT. Protein sequence: CASSGSTGGAMNTEAFF.

This chain connects TRBV5-1 to TRBJ2-7; tentatively, D is TRBD1 or TRBD2 (5 bases each). Germline V gene sequence: CDR1 SGHRS, CDR2 YFSETQ. Trimming stripped 0 bases from V and 2 bases from J, with 12 bases between. The CDR3 runs to 15 residues. In DNA, the CDR3 is TGCGCCAGCAGCTTGGGGGACGGTACCACCTACGAGCAGTACTTC. It yields the protein CASSLGDGTTYEQYF.

The chain links TRBV6-6 to TRBJ1-4; tentative D call: TRBD1 (5 bases). The V gene's germline CDR1 is MNHNY and CDR2 SVGAGI (reference sequence). V was shortened by 0 bases and J by 8 bases, with 13 bases between the two germline ends. This CDR3 spans 15 amino acids. Written as DNA, the CDR3 is TGTGCCAGCAGTTACTCGACCGAGGGGTACGAAAAACTGTTTTTT. As protein: CASSYSTEGYEKLFF.

This clone is a singleton in its sample. The same CDR3 can be traced to other DNA sequences in this sample. V is TRBV9 and J is TRBJ2-1; 8 positions agree with TRBD2. Germline V gene data show CDR1 as SGDLS and CDR2 as YYNGEE. The CDR3 length is 14 residues. After removal of 0 bases from V and 7 bases from J, the junction contained 3 bases not matched to a gene. The DNA of the CDR3 is TGTGCCAGCAGCGTAGCGGGAGGGCGAAATGAGCAGTTCTTC. Encoded protein: CASSVAGGRNEQFF.

For this clone: Other DNA sequences from this sample encode an identical CDR3 as well. The chain is built from TRBV27 and TRBJ2-1; D remains ambiguous. The length of the CDR3 is 13 residues. The V gene lost 3 bases and the J gene lost 5 bases, with 8 bases spanning the gap. Germline CDR1 is MNHEY and CDR2 is SMNVEV (reference sequence). The CDR3 DNA is TGTGCCAGCAGTTTGTTAGAGAACAATGAGCAGTTCTTC. Translation: CASSLLENNEQFF.

The genes are TRBV18 and TRBJ2-7; unclear D gene. Germline-derived CDR1 and CDR2 are KGHSH and LQKENI. Trimming shortened V by 0 bases and J by 3 bases, and 6 bases separated the two germline ends. This CDR3 has 13 residues. CDR3 in DNA: TGTGCCAGCTCACCACCGGCAGGCTACGAGCAGTACTTC. It translates to CASSPPAGYEQYF.

The chain uses TRBV30 and TRBJ1-5, with a tentative D call TRBD1 (5 bases). V was trimmed by 2 bases and J by 7 bases, leaving 15 bases between them. Germline CDR1 and CDR2: GTSNPN and SVGIG (reference sequence). CDR3 size: 14 residues. CDR3 bases: TGTGCCTGGAGTAATCGGCAGGGTGGCCAGCCCCAGCATTTT. Translation: CAWSNRQGGQPQHF.

Comments on this clone: This may come from a read error, since a much larger clone is one base off. The same CDR3 can be traced to other DNA sequences in this sample. The chain joins TRBV4-2 to TRBJ2-3, with TRBD2 identical over 10 bases. This CDR3 has 15 amino acids. Losses at the gene ends were 2 bases for V and 1 base for J; bases not matched to a gene: 0. CDR1 and CDR2 (germline): LGHNA, YNFKEQ. The DNA of the CDR3 is TGTGCCAGCAGCCAACTAGCGGGAGGCACAGATACGCAGTATTTT. As protein: CASSQLAGGTDTQYF.

The chain uses TRBV27 and TRBJ2-2; 10 nucleotides agree with TRBD1. Germline CDR1 and CDR2: MNHEY and SMNVEV (reference sequence). With 5 bases clipped from V and 3 bases from J, the junction kept 0 bases outside the gene matches. The CDR3 has 14 residues. The CDR3 bases are TGTGCCAGCAGTGGACAGGGGGACACCGGGGAGCTGTTTTTT. Translated, it gives CASSGQGDTGELFF.

The chain uses TRBV28 and TRBJ1-3; D is undetermined. The germline V gene encodes CDR1 MDHEN and CDR2 SYDVKM. V gave up 10 bases and J gave up 1 base, with 5 bases separating them. The CDR3 totals 11 residues. CDR3 in DNA: TGTGCCACCGGATCTGGAAACACCATATATTTT. This gives the protein CATGSGNTIYF.

V usage is TRBV15 and J usage is TRBJ2-3; 9 nucleotides align to TRBD2. V gave up 8 bases and J gave up 5 bases; unmatched junction bases: 5. From germline, CDR1 is LNHNV and CDR2 YYDKDF (reference sequence). The CDR3 is made up of 13 amino acids. Here the CDR3 reads CATRLAGRDTQYF. DNA for the CDR3: TGTGCCACCCGTCTAGCGGGGAGAGATACGCAGTATTTT.

V and J are TRBV10-3 and TRBJ1-2, with D hard to call. Germline V lookup: CDR1 ENHRY, CDR2 SYGVKD. CDR3 length: 11 residues. Trimming took off 6 bases at V and 8 bases at J, with 10 bases between the two ends. The CDR3 loop reads CAIRTASGYTF. The CDR3 DNA follows: TGTGCCATCAGAACAGCGAGCGGCTACACCTTC.

The chain uses TRBV27 and TRBJ2-7; D remains unclear. The CDR3 consists of 13 residues. The V end was cut by 2 bases, the J end by 3 bases, with 8 bases between. In germline, CDR1 is MNHEY, CDR2 SMNVEV (reference sequence). CDR3 coding DNA: TGTGCCAGCAGTTTACTAACAGACTACGAGCAGTACTTC. Amino acid sequence: CASSLLTDYEQYF.

The chain uses TRBV5-5 and TRBJ2-7; D is unresolved. CDR1 and CDR2 from the germline V gene are SGHKS and YYEKEE (reference sequence). The CDR3 loop spans 12 amino acids. Trimming stripped 0 bases from V and 6 bases from J, with 7 bases between. The DNA of the CDR3 is TGTGCCAGCAGCTTGGGTAAGAGCGAGCAGTACTTC. This translates into CASSLGKSEQYF.

The V gene is TRBV18, the J gene TRBJ2-7; the match to TRBD1 covers 8 bases. Trimming cost V 4 bases and J 5 bases; bases outside gene matches: 4. CDR1 and CDR2 (germline): KGHSH, LQKENI. This CDR3 comprises 13 residues. CDR3 region: CASSLGTGDEQYF. CDR3 bases: TGTGCCAGCTCACTTGGGACAGGAGACGAGCAGTACTTC.

A note on this clone: Additional DNA sequences in this sample encode the identical CDR3. The chain links TRBV5-4 to TRBJ1-1; D is ambiguous. CDR3 length equals 13 residues. CDR1 is SGHNT, CDR2 YYREEE, per germline (reference sequence). V was trimmed by 0 bases and J by 5 bases, leaving 8 bases between them. DNA of the CDR3: TGTGCCAGCAGCTTGGGACCCGATACTGAAGCTTTCTTT. Translating gives CASSLGPDTEAFF.

The chain couples TRBV5-1 to TRBJ2-7; tentative D call: TRBD1 (6 bases). Germline V gene sequence: CDR1 SGHRS, CDR2 YFSETQ. The V and J ends lost 1 base and 6 bases respectively, with 11 bases between them. The CDR3 extends over 13 amino acids. CDR3 sequence reads: CASSLTSGAEQYF. As DNA, the CDR3 is TGCGCCAGCAGCTTGACTTCAGGGGCCGAGCAGTACTTC.

To note about this clone: Other nucleotide sequences from this sample produce the same CDR3. This chain links TRBV18 with TRBJ2-7, with 7 bases identical to TRBD1. The CDR3 consists of 13 residues. The germline V gene encodes CDR1 KGHSH and CDR2 LQKENI. After removal of 3 bases from V and 2 bases from J, the junction contained 1 base not matched to a gene. The CDR3 sequence: CASSPGQPYEQYF. Here the CDR3 DNA reads TGTGCCAGCTCACCGGGACAGCCCTACGAGCAGTACTTC.

The V call is TRBV28, the J call TRBJ2-1, with 9 bases identical to TRBD2. J gave up 3 bases and V 4 bases, and 4 bases lay outside the gene matches. Germline CDR1 is MDHEN and CDR2 is SYDVKM. The CDR3 has 15 residues. This CDR3 is CASSWETSGYNEQFF. The CDR3 coding sequence is TGTGCCAGCAGTTGGGAGACTAGCGGCTACAATGAGCAGTTCTTC. Filled out from reference TRBV28 and TRBJ2-1, the complete variable domain reads DVKVTQSSRYLVKRTGEKVFLECVQDMDHENMFWYRQDPGLGLRLIYFSYDVKMKEKGDIPEGYSVSREKKERFSLILESASTNQTSMYLCASSWETSGYNEQFFGPGTRLTVL.